A single sample gave rise to the 25 T cell receptor beta chains below, sequenced in a study of T cell responses to AZD1222 COVID-19 vaccine. The protocol was immunoSEQ multiplex PCR, while the TCRdb copy is restricted to in-frame clones and leaves out a portion. The sample has tens of thousands of clones, around 90% seen once; the top ten hold about 5.2%. Sequenced material: peripheral blood, taken 28 days after the second AZD1222 dose. These receptors came from an adult who received the AZD1222 COVID-19 vaccine.

The chain couples TRBV5-1 to TRBJ2-7, with TRBD2 as a possible D gene (5 bases). The CDR3 is made up of 12 amino acids. Trimming left V 4 bases short and J 6 bases short, with 11 bases between. Germline V gene lookup returns CDR1 SGHRS and CDR2 YFSETQ. CDR3 residues: CASSLDGGEQYF. The CDR3 bases are TGCGCCAGCAGCCTGGATGGAGGCGAGCAGTACTTC.

This clone was detected only once. This chain uses TRBV6-5 with TRBJ2-3; D perhaps matches TRBD1 (6 bases). The CDR3 consists of 16 residues. The germline V and J ends were trimmed by 0 bases and 4 bases, with 14 bases remaining between them. CDR1 and CDR2 (germline): MNHEY, SVGAGI. CDR3 sequence reads: CASSYSYRAAADTQYF. For the CDR3, the DNA is TGTGCCAGCAGTTACTCGTACAGGGCTGCAGCAGATACGCAGTATTTT.

CDR3 protein: CASGLVLDASTDTQYF. The DNA of the CDR3 is TGTGCTAGTGGTTTGGTCCTCGATGCTAGCACAGATACGCAGTATTTT. This chain links TRBV12-5 with TRBJ2-3; D ambiguous. Looked up from germline, CDR1 is LGHNT and CDR2 is FRNRAP. The CDR3 consists of 16 residues. V dropped 0 bases and J dropped 0 bases, with 10 bases sitting between them.

This chain joins TRBV9 and TRBJ1-2; D is ambiguous. Trimming pared 2 bases from V and 4 bases from J, leaving 9 bases between. This CDR3 has 13 residues. The germline V gene has CDR1 SGDLS and CDR2 YYNGEE. The CDR3 sequence: CASSVQGSYGYTF. CDR3 bases: TGTGCCAGCAGCGTTCAAGGTAGCTATGGCTACACCTTC.

The rearrangement joins TRBV24-1 to TRBJ1-5; 9 bases match TRBD1. Trimming at V came to 8 bases and at J to 6 bases, leaving 7 bases not matched to a gene. This CDR3 comprises 14 residues. Germline CDR1 KGHDR, CDR2 SFDVKD. CDR3 DNA sequence: TGTGCCACCAAAGACAGGGGGAAAGGTCAGCCCCAGCATTTT. Protein product: CATKDRGKGQPQHF.

The chain recombines TRBV7-2 with TRBJ2-2, with D hard to call. The germline CDR1 and CDR2 sequences are SGHTA and FQGNSA. The CDR3 is made up of 15 amino acids. Trimming removed 1 base at V and 4 bases at J, with 10 bases between. CDR3 bases: TGTGCCAGCAGCTTAGAGCTCAGGAGCACCGGGGAGCTGTTTTTT. It yields the protein CASSLELRSTGELFF.

This clone has a single count. The chain joins TRBV7-9 to TRBJ2-5; 8 positions agree with TRBD1. This CDR3 is 13 amino acids long. The germline CDR1 and CDR2 sequences are SEHNR and FQNEAQ (reference sequence). V lost 5 bases to trimming and J lost 3 bases; unmatched junction nucleotides: 2. In nucleotides, the CDR3 is TGTGCCAGCAGCCCGACAGGGGAAGAGACCCAGTACTTC. It specifies CASSPTGEETQYF.

This clone appeared a few times. The rearrangement uses TRBV11-2 and TRBJ1-2; no clear D. This CDR3 is 15 amino acids long. Trimming left V 1 base short and J 0 bases short, with 9 bases between. CDR1 and CDR2 (germline): SGHAT, FQNNGV. CDR3 amino acids: CASSLGRYPNYGYTF. The DNA of the CDR3 is TGTGCCAGCAGCTTAGGCCGATACCCTAACTATGGCTACACCTTC.

The chain is built from TRBV5-1 and TRBJ1-4; the D gene is possibly TRBD1 (6 bases). The germline CDR1 and CDR2 sequences are SGHRS and YFSETQ. The CDR3 contains 15 residues. V was trimmed by 5 bases and J by 5 bases, leaving 16 bases between them. The CDR3 spells CASRPSGAENEKLFF. CDR3 bases: TGCGCCAGCAGACCCTCGGGGGCCGAAAATGAAAAACTGTTTTTT.

This clone was counted only a few times. The chain joins TRBV28 to TRBJ1-3, with no clear D. The germline V gene has CDR1 MDHEN and CDR2 SYDVKM. Between the trimmed V and J ends, which lost 2 bases and 2 bases, there was a span of 1 base. The CDR3 runs to 12 residues. CDR3 in amino acids: CASSLPGNTIYF. The CDR3 nucleotides read TGTGCCAGCAGTTTACCTGGAAACACCATATATTTT.

The gene calls are TRBV5-1 and TRBJ1-6; D possibly corresponds to TRBD1 (6 bases). V was clipped by 0 bases and J by 5 bases, with 9 bases between them. The CDR3 is made up of 15 amino acids. Germline loops: CDR1 SGHRS, CDR2 YFSETQ. This CDR3 reads CASSLDRDNNSPLHF. CDR3 coding DNA: TGCGCCAGCAGCTTGGACAGGGACAATAATTCACCCCTCCACTTT. The full variable domain, with the rest looked up from reference TRBV5-1 and TRBJ1-6, is KAGVTQTPRYLIKTRGQQVTLSCSPISGHRSVSWYQQTPGQGLQFLFEYFSETQRNKGNFPGRFSGRQFSNSRSEMNVSTLELGDSALYLCASSLDRDNNSPLHFGNGTRLTVT.

The J gene is TRBJ1-5, the V gene TRBV28; D gene ambiguous. V lost 7 bases, J lost 0 bases, and 4 bases lay in between. Germline V gene sequence: CDR1 MDHEN, CDR2 SYDVKM. The CDR3 contains 12 residues. DNA for the CDR3: TGTGCCAGCAATCTTAGCAATCAGCCCCAGCATTTT. This gives the protein CASNLSNQPQHF.

V and J are TRBV18 and TRBJ1-3; a weak D match, TRBD1 (6 bases). The CDR3 is made up of 13 amino acids. Trimming stripped 3 bases from V and 4 bases from J, with 7 bases between. Germline loops: CDR1 KGHSH, CDR2 LQKENI. The CDR3 spells CASSPGAGNTIYF. In nucleotides, the CDR3 is TGTGCCAGCTCACCGGGGGCAGGAAACACCATATATTTT.

The rearrangement joins TRBV19 to TRBJ1-6; maybe TRBD1 (6 bases). Germline values: CDR1 LNHDA, CDR2 SQIVND (reference sequence). V was clipped by 9 bases and J by 9 bases, with 15 bases between them. This CDR3 region has 13 residues. The CDR3 region is CASLQGQFSPLHF. The DNA of the CDR3 is TGTGCCAGCCTCCAGGGGCAGTTTTCACCCCTCCACTTT.

The J gene is TRBJ2-5, the V gene TRBV27, with 11 bases aligning to TRBD1. Germline V gene lookup returns CDR1 MNHEY and CDR2 SMNVEV (reference sequence). There are 16 residues in the CDR3. The junction had 11 bases not matched to a gene; V was cut back by 6 bases and J by 5 bases. The CDR3 sequence is CASRHSDRGLYETQYF. DNA of the CDR3: TGTGCCAGCAGACACTCGGACAGGGGGCTATATGAGACCCAGTACTTC.

The chain uses TRBV24-1 and TRBJ2-2, with TRBD1 matching over 8 bases. This CDR3 contains 16 residues. Germline-derived CDR1 and CDR2 are KGHDR and SFDVKD. J gave up 3 bases and V 0 bases, and 2 bases lay outside the gene matches. CDR3 in DNA: TGTGCCACCAGTGATTTGGACAGGGGTGACACCGGGGAGCTGTTTTTT. This gives the protein CATSDLDRGDTGELFF.

The J gene is TRBJ1-1, the V gene TRBV7-2; D gene ambiguous. The CDR3 spans 14 residues. Germline V lookup: CDR1 SGHTA, CDR2 FQGNSA. With 1 base removed from V and 11 bases from J, the gap between germline ends came to 17 bases. CDR3 sequence: CASSLVSPSPGAFF. The CDR3 bases are TGTGCCAGCAGCTTAGTTTCGCCTTCACCCGGGGCTTTCTTT. Drawing the rest from reference TRBV7-2 and TRBJ1-1, the complete variable domain is GAGVSQSPSNKVTEKGKDVELRCDPISGHTALYWYRQSLGQGLEFLIYFQGNSAPDKSGLPSDRFSAERTGGSVSTLTIQRTQQEDSAVYLCASSLVSPSPGAFFGQGTRLTVV.

The rearrangement links TRBV5-1 to TRBJ2-1; D possibly corresponds to TRBD1 (6 bases). Trimming removed 4 bases at V and 6 bases at J, with 14 bases between. In germline, CDR1 is SGHRS, CDR2 YFSETQ. The CDR3 is 14 residues long. In DNA, the CDR3 is TGCGCCAGCAGCGCCAGGGGCCCTTCCAATGAGCAGTTCTTC. It codes for CASSARGPSNEQFF.

The genes are TRBV5-8 and TRBJ2-1; possibly TRBD2 for D (6 bases). The CDR3 has 16 amino acids. Trimming removed 1 base at V and 5 bases at J, with 16 bases between. Germline V gene sequence: CDR1 SGHTS, CDR2 YDEGEE. The CDR3 region has the DNA TGTGCCAGCAGCTTGTCAGGAGAAGGGGAGGACAATGAGCAGTTCTTC. It encodes CASSLSGEGEDNEQFF.

The chain combines TRBV5-1 with TRBJ2-3; TRBD2 matches 7 bases. CDR1 is SGHRS, CDR2 YFSETQ, per germline. The trim removed 0 bases at V and 6 bases at J, leaving 7 bases unmatched. CDR3 length: 15 residues. The DNA for the CDR3 is TGCGCCAGCAGCTTGGTTAGCGGGCGTGGTGATACGCAGTATTTT. Protein sequence: CASSLVSGRGDTQYF. Using reference TRBV5-1 and TRBJ2-3 for the parts outside the CDR3, the full variable domain is KAGVTQTPRYLIKTRGQQVTLSCSPISGHRSVSWYQQTPGQGLQFLFEYFSETQRNKGNFPGRFSGRQFSNSRSEMNVSTLELGDSALYLCASSLVSGRGDTQYFGPGTRLTVL.

The chain combines TRBV3-1 (or the pseudogene TRBV3-2) with TRBJ2-3; tentatively, D is TRBD2 (6 bases). Germline V gives CDR1 LGHDT, CDR2 YNNKEL (reference sequence). The CDR3 is 16 amino acids. V shed 4 bases and J shed 1 base, with 15 bases lying between them. CDR3 DNA: TGTGCCAGCAGCCTCACACCGGGACTGCGCACAGATACGCAGTATTTT. It specifies CASSLTPGLRTDTQYF.

The rearrangement uses TRBV6-5 and TRBJ1-6, with a weak D call TRBD1 (6 bases). There are 16 residues in the CDR3. Germline V gene sequence: CDR1 MNHEY, CDR2 SVGAGI. The V end was cut by 2 bases, the J end by 4 bases, with 12 bases between. CDR3: CASSYARQGYNSPLHF. The DNA of the CDR3 is TGTGCCAGCAGTTACGCCCGCCAGGGGTATAATTCACCCCTCCACTTT.

The chain is built from TRBV19 and TRBJ1-1; TRBD1 agrees at 7 bases. V shed 9 bases and J 4 bases; nucleotides not matched to a gene: 5. The length of the CDR3 is 12 residues. In germline, CDR1 is LNHDA, CDR2 SQIVND (reference sequence). The CDR3 here is CASVDRATEAFF. The CDR3, as DNA: TGTGCCAGCGTTGACAGGGCCACTGAAGCTTTCTTT.

This chain joins TRBV10-3 and TRBJ1-6; D uncertain. Germline CDR1 and CDR2: ENHRY and SYGVKD. The CDR3 sequence is 13 residues long. V was cut by 3 bases and J by 8 bases, with 8 bases left in between. CDR3 region: CAISDQRDSPLHF. The DNA of the CDR3 is TGTGCCATCAGTGATCAAAGGGATTCACCCCTCCACTTT.

In this sample, this clone turned up a few times. V is TRBV15 and J is TRBJ2-7, with 7 bases that match TRBD1. Germline V gene sequence: CDR1 LNHNV, CDR2 YYDKDF (reference sequence). The CDR3 has 15 amino acids. With V trimmed by 5 bases and J by 3 bases, 10 bases remained unmatched. CDR3 sequence: CATSVLQGINYEQYF. The CDR3 bases are TGTGCCACCAGCGTTTTACAGGGGATTAACTACGAGCAGTACTTC.